One T cell receptor (beta chain) is described in this entry. Many counts were recorded for this clonotype. Its antigen remains unidentified. Per-base qualities were not stored, and no clone one base away is much larger. There are 14 amino acids in the CDR3, from cysteine to phenylalanine inclusive. Just the 42-base CDR3 DNA is kept, in frame starting at base 1. The germline V gene specifies MGHRA as CDR1 and YSYEKL as CDR2. V is reduced by 4 bases and J by 6 bases, leaving a spacing of 16 bases between them. This record belongs to a study of breast tumors, draining lymph nodes, adjacent tissues (dated by TCRdb to 2016 to 2017). Background on the whole study: In breast cancer patients, the study compared the TCR beta repertoires of tumor, adjacent nontumor tissue and axillary lymph nodes. In human breast cancer, the study set out to assess how tumor, surrounding tissue and draining lymph node repertoires relate to one another and whether T cells might be exchanged between them. What the work shows at the level of the full study, not this receptor alone: The conclusion that tumor T cells originate in lymph nodes was presented as consistent with a hypothesis rather than as directly demonstrated. In luminal-like breast cancer, tumor and nontumor tissue repertoires resembled each other significantly more than in basal-like breast cancer. The data were judged consistent with most tumor T cells deriving from the lymph node and then expanding within tumor tissue. Tumors showed preferential V and J gene usage, and their T-cell repertoire diversity fell below that of lymph nodes yet above that of nontumor tissue.

Sequencer: Illumina HiSeq 2000. TCR beta chain libraries were generated through multiplex PCR amplification. The amplified TCR beta chain products were analyzed by high-throughput sequencing. TCRdb itself trimmed the public reads at Q25 with fastp, ran MiXCR and retained productive beta chains. Every entry covers one CDR3 protein and lists the most common genes and DNA from its rows. Recorded for this sample are roughly 130,000 distinct CDR3 sequences; 15% to 20% of them occurred a single time. Of the sample, less than 4% is held by the ten largest clones. Lymph node samples came from the axillary draining lymph nodes of breast cancer patients.

The sequence was collected from a female donor with breast cancer. Some clones in this sample may be carry-over from other donors' samples. Sequencing was performed on axillary lymph node tissue. The chain joins TRBV4-1 to TRBJ2-7; TRBD2 could be the D gene, as 6 bases match. CDR3 loop: CASSPGLAMGEQYF. The sequence in DNA is TGCGCCAGCAGCCCGGGACTCGCAATGGGCGAGCAGTACTTC.